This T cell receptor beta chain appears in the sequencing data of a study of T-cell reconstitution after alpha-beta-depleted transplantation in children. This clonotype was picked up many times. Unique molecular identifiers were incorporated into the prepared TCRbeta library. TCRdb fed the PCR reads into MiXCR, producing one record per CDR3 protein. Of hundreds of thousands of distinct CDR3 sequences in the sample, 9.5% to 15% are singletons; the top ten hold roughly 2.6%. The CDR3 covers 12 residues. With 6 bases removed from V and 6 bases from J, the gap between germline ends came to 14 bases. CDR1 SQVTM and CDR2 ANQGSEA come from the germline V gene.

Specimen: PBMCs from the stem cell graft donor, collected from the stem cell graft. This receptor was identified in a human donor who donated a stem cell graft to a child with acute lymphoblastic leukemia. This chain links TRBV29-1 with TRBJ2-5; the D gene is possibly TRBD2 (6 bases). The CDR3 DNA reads TGCAGCGTCGCGGGGATGGGGAAGACCCAGTACTTC. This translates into CSVAGMGKTQYF.